This TCR beta chain is from a study of blood T cell repertoires in COVID-19. Study context: Sources were T cells, B-cell-depleted T cells, or PBMCs; the material itself was cDNA or gDNA.

It was during active infection that Seattle patients were enrolled and then longitudinally followed. Germline lookup yields CDR1 LGHDT and CDR2 YNNKEL (reference sequence). The CDR3 extends over 14 amino acids. Between the trimmed V and J ends, which lost 2 bases and 4 bases, there was a span of 11 bases. Assay used: immunoSEQ multiplex PCR; TCRdb lists only in-frame clones, some missing. The data hold 200,000 to 300,000 clones, with about 90% observed a single time. The sequence was obtained from a young man with COVID-19, enrolled during active disease. Source material: peripheral blood. The chain has TRBV3-1 (or the pseudogene TRBV3-2) and TRBJ1-2; D is unclear. The CDR3 DNA is TGTGCCAGCAGCCAAAGGGCGGGTTTCTATGGCTACACCTTC. Its protein is CASSQRAGFYGYTF.